This T cell receptor (beta chain) was documented in a study of T cells after somatic rescue of genetic block. This CDR3 comprises 14 residues. Germline CDR1 reads MNHNS; CDR2 reads SASEGT. The V end was cut by 3 bases, the J end by 4 bases, with 7 bases between. Profiling relied on immunoSEQ multiplex PCR, and the TCRdb table lists in-frame clones only, not all of them. Of 55,000 to 70,000 clones in the sample, 85% to 95% were seen once. The source of this sequence is a man aged 40-49 years. Sequenced sample: peripheral blood mononuclear cells (PBMCs). The chain is built from TRBV6-1 and TRBJ1-6; D gene unclear. CDR3 in DNA: TGTGCCAGCAGTGAGCGGCAGTATAATTCACCCCTCCACTTT. Its translation is CASSERQYNSPLHF.